Shown below are 29 T cell receptor beta chains from a single sample sequenced in a study of a mutant IDH1 vaccine in newly diagnosed glioma. This sample's time point: baseline, week 1 (first vaccination visit). Specified treatment: pre-vaccination baseline after standard-of-care therapy. Data came from immunoSEQ multiplex PCR; TCRdb stores just in-frame clones and leaves some out. There are over 75,000 clones in the sample; just under 80% occur only once, and 6.5% to 9.5% lies in the top ten. Source: PBMCs, taken from a glioma patient treated with radiotherapy, temozolomide or both. Source of these receptors: a man in his forties or fifties with glioma.

CDR3 loop: CASSRLYPYEQYF. CDR3 nucleotides: TGTGCCAGCAGCCGACTGTACCCCTACGAGCAGTACTTC. The chain couples TRBV28 to TRBJ2-7; no clear D gene. Per the germline V gene, CDR1 is MDHEN and CDR2 is SYDVKM. Trimming shortened V by 6 bases and J by 2 bases, and 11 bases separated the two germline ends. This CDR3 has 13 residues.

This chain uses TRBV6-5 with TRBJ1-1; D is unresolved. V lost 5 bases, J lost 1 base, and 14 bases lay in between. CDR3 length: 15 amino acids. CDR1 and CDR2 from the germline V gene are MNHEY and SVGAGI. CDR3 sequence reads: CASSPPIEQNTEAFF. In nucleotides, the CDR3 is TGTGCCAGCAGTCCCCCTATCGAACAGAACACTGAAGCTTTCTTT.

V and J are TRBV5-1 and TRBJ2-7; 8 bases agree with TRBD2. The V gene's germline CDR1 is SGHRS and CDR2 YFSETQ. V lost 3 bases, J lost 1 base, and 12 bases stayed unmatched. The CDR3 spans 17 residues. CDR3 bases: TGCGCCAGCAGCTCCCCTGCAGAGGTAGCGGGGTCCTACGAGCAGTACTTC. This translates into CASSSPAEVAGSYEQYF.

This clone has just one count. The chain carries TRBV7-6 and TRBJ2-7; D remains unclear. Germline assignment: CDR1 SGHVS and CDR2 FNYEAQ. The CDR3 sequence is 16 residues long. V lost 5 bases, J lost 6 bases, and 23 bases lay in between. The CDR3 region is CASSPGPGKGSSEQYF. The DNA for the CDR3 is TGTGCCAGCAGCCCCGGGCCTGGGAAGGGATCGAGCGAGCAGTACTTC.

Remarks on this clone: Sequence at one end of the junction differs from germline and may be a read error. The chain has TRBV5-1 and TRBJ1-2; D perhaps matches TRBD1 (5 bases). The CDR3 totals 16 residues. Germline V gene sequence: CDR1 SGHRS, CDR2 YFSETQ. The CDR3 is CASGFLLTGEVGGYTF. The CDR3 nucleotides read TGCGCCAGCGGCTTTCTGTTAACGGGGGAGGTCGGTGGCTACACCTTC.

V is TRBV5-1 and J is TRBJ2-5; a weak D match, TRBD1 (6 bases). Looked up from germline, CDR1 is SGHRS and CDR2 is YFSETQ. V shed 0 bases and J shed 7 bases, with 7 bases lying between them. This CDR3 is built from 12 residues. The DNA of the CDR3 is TGCGCCAGCAGCTTGGAGGGGGTGACCCAGTACTTC. As protein: CASSLEGVTQYF. The entire variable domain, with the rest obtained from reference TRBV5-1 and TRBJ2-5, is as follows: KAGVTQTPRYLIKTRGQQVTLSCSPISGHRSVSWYQQTPGQGLQFLFEYFSETQRNKGNFPGRFSGRQFSNSRSEMNVSTLELGDSALYLCASSLEGVTQYFGPGTRLLVL.

V usage is TRBV19 and J usage is TRBJ1-2; 10 bases map to TRBD1. This CDR3 comprises 16 residues. CDR1 and CDR2 from the germline V gene are LNHDA and SQIVND (reference sequence). J was trimmed by 7 bases and V by 1 base; bases with no gene match: 9. CDR3 loop: CASSIGQTGGASGYTF. In DNA, the CDR3 is TGTGCCAGTAGTATAGGCCAGACAGGGGGCGCGAGTGGCTACACCTTC.

The chain has TRBV29-1 and TRBJ1-2; 9 bases line up with TRBD1. V shed 3 bases and J 7 bases; nucleotides not matched to a gene: 3. From germline, CDR1 is SQVTM and CDR2 ANQGSEA. This CDR3 contains 12 residues. CDR3 in amino acids: CSVEGQGLGYTF. For the CDR3, the DNA is TGCAGCGTTGAGGGACAGGGTCTTGGCTACACCTTC.

The chain is built from TRBV7-2 and TRBJ2-7; D could derive from TRBD1 or TRBD2 (5 bases each). V was pared by 3 bases and J by 3 bases, with 12 bases between. This CDR3 spans 14 amino acids. CDR1 and CDR2 from the germline V gene are SGHTA and FQGNSA. The CDR3 region is CASSFGGPNYEQYF. The CDR3 coding sequence is TGTGCCAGCAGCTTTGGGGGACCAAACTACGAGCAGTACTTC.

The chain combines TRBV30 with TRBJ2-1, with a tentative D call TRBD2 (5 bases). Germline CDR1 GTSNPN, CDR2 SVGIG (reference sequence). The CDR3 length is 15 residues. V was cut by 4 bases and J by 8 bases, with 21 bases left in between. CDR3 residues: CAWKGRLATKYEQFF. CDR3 nucleotide sequence: TGTGCCTGGAAGGGTAGGTTAGCGACAAAGTATGAGCAGTTCTTC.

The chain recombines TRBV6-5 with TRBJ1-1, with a possible D match to TRBD1 (6 bases). The ends were cut back, 2 bases at V and 0 bases at J, with 10 bases in the middle. This CDR3 spans 15 amino acids. The V gene's germline CDR1 is MNHEY and CDR2 SVGAGI. Here the CDR3 DNA reads TGTGCCAGCAGTTACAAGGGACAAATGAACACTGAAGCTTTCTTT. It translates to CASSYKGQMNTEAFF.

The rearrangement joins TRBV6-5 to TRBJ1-3; D not certain. Germline V gene lookup returns CDR1 MNHEY and CDR2 SVGAGI. This CDR3 has 13 residues. The V end lost 8 bases, the J end lost 0 bases, and 8 bases lay between the germline ends. CDR3 sequence: CASRSTSGNTIYF. The CDR3 nucleotides are TGTGCCAGCCGCTCCACCTCTGGAAACACCATATATTTT.

The chain couples TRBV19 to TRBJ1-1; no definite D call. Trimming took 3 bases from V and 1 from J, leaving 12 bases between them. The CDR3 sequence is 15 residues long. CDR1 and CDR2 (germline): LNHDA, SQIVND (reference sequence). The CDR3 is CASSMGMDGNTEAFF. The DNA of the CDR3 is TGTGCCAGTAGTATGGGCATGGACGGGAACACTGAAGCTTTCTTT.

This clone was detected once. The genes are TRBV15 and TRBJ1-4; TRBD1 aligns across 9 bases. Unmatched junction bases numbered 4, after V lost 3 bases and J lost 11 bases. Per germline, CDR1 LNHNV and CDR2 YYDKDF (reference sequence). The CDR3 length is 13 residues. Here the CDR3 reads CATSSGDRAKLFF. The CDR3 DNA reads TGTGCCACCAGCAGCGGGGACAGGGCCAAACTGTTTTTT.

The V gene is TRBV18, the J gene TRBJ1-5; D not certain. V was pared by 6 bases and J by 0 bases, with 15 bases between. CDR3 size: 16 residues. The germline CDR1 and CDR2 sequences are KGHSH and LQKENI. The CDR3 region is CASSRKGEISNQPQHF. In DNA form, the CDR3 reads TGTGCCAGCTCCCGAAAGGGAGAGATTAGCAATCAGCCCCAGCATTTT.

This clone was counted a few times. The rearrangement joins TRBV11-2 to TRBJ2-3, with a weak D call TRBD1 (5 bases). CDR1 is SGHAT and CDR2 is FQNNGV in the germline V gene. V gave up 5 bases and J gave up 7 bases, with 16 bases separating them. The CDR3 extends over 14 amino acids. CDR3 amino acids: CASSPIQGRNTQYF. The CDR3 region has the DNA TGTGCCAGCAGCCCCATCCAGGGAAGAAATACGCAGTATTTT.

The rearrangement links TRBV7-9 to TRBJ2-1, with D tentatively TRBD1 (6 bases). The CDR3 loop spans 15 amino acids. Deletions cut 5 bases from V and 4 bases from J, with 15 bases between. Germline V lookup: CDR1 SEHNR, CDR2 FQNEAQ (reference sequence). In DNA form, the CDR3 reads TGTGCCAGCAGCCCAGTGGGGGCCGATTACAATGAGCAGTTCTTC. It yields the protein CASSPVGADYNEQFF.

The chain uses TRBV9 and TRBJ2-7, with D tentatively TRBD1 (5 bases). With 0 bases removed from V and 5 bases from J, the gap between germline ends came to 21 bases. Germline-derived CDR1 and CDR2 are SGDLS and YYNGEE. The CDR3 spans 17 residues. CDR3 DNA: TGTGCCAGCAGCGTAGGAGAGACAAGGGGTACTCCCAACGAGCAGTACTTC. It encodes CASSVGETRGTPNEQYF.

V is TRBV2 and J is TRBJ1-5; D is unclear. The V end was cut by 6 bases, the J end by 1 base, with 16 bases between. The CDR3 runs 16 residues. Germline V gene lookup returns CDR1 SNHLY and CDR2 FYNNEI. CDR3 loop: CASSSVGFSSNQPQHF. The CDR3 DNA reads as TGTGCCAGCAGCTCGGTGGGTTTCTCGAGCAATCAGCCCCAGCATTTT.

The rearrangement uses TRBV15 and TRBJ2-2; D not resolved. V was clipped by 3 bases and J by 2 bases, with 16 bases between them. Germline V lookup: CDR1 LNHNV, CDR2 YYDKDF (reference sequence). There are 17 residues in the CDR3. The CDR3 sequence: CATSSSLGVRNTGELFF. In DNA form, the CDR3 reads TGTGCCACCAGCAGTTCCTTGGGCGTTCGTAACACCGGGGAGCTGTTTTTT. The whole variable domain, remainder taken from reference TRBV15 and TRBJ2-2, is DAMVIQNPRYQVTQFGKPVTLSCSQTLNHNVMYWYQQKSSQAPKLLFHYYDKDFNNEADTPDNFQSRRPNTSFCFLDIRSPGLGDTAMYLCATSSSLGVRNTGELFFGEGSRLTVL.

The chain combines TRBV25-1 with TRBJ1-2, with TRBD1 matching over 8 bases. Per the germline V gene, CDR1 is MGHDK and CDR2 is SYGVNS. There are 15 residues in the CDR3. J gave up 2 bases and V 6 bases, and 8 bases lay outside the gene matches. CDR3 loop: CASSSWTGSNYGYTF. CDR3 coding DNA: TGTGCCAGCAGCAGTTGGACAGGGTCCAACTATGGCTACACCTTC.

The chain combines TRBV6-5 with TRBJ1-3; no definite D call. The germline V gene has CDR1 MNHEY and CDR2 SVGAGI. V was shortened by 0 bases and J by 0 bases, with 9 bases between the two germline ends. The CDR3 totals 16 residues. The CDR3 nucleotides read TGTGCCAGCAGTTACTCATCAACAAGCTCTGGAAACACCATATATTTT. Residues: CASSYSSTSSGNTIYF.

This clone is a singleton in its sample. The chain recombines TRBV2 with TRBJ2-1, with 11 bases aligning to TRBD2. The ends lost 4 bases at V and 8 bases at J; junction bases unmatched: 7. Per germline, CDR1 SNHLY and CDR2 FYNNEI. This CDR3 comprises 15 residues. The CDR3 coding sequence is TGTGCCAGCAGTGGTAGCGGGGGGGCCTGGGATGAGCAGTTCTTC. It specifies CASSGSGGAWDEQFF.

The chain links TRBV29-1 to TRBJ2-3; no definite D call. V was clipped by 7 bases and J by 2 bases, with 13 bases between them. The CDR3 contains 13 residues. Germline V gene data show CDR1 as SQVTM and CDR2 as ANQGSEA. The CDR3 region is CSAARQLTDTQYF. Here the CDR3 DNA reads TGCAGCGCTGCGCGGCAACTCACAGATACGCAGTATTTT.

This chain uses TRBV9 with TRBJ2-7; weak D call: TRBD2 (6 bases). Germline values: CDR1 SGDLS, CDR2 YYNGEE. V was clipped by 4 bases and J by 1 base, with 9 bases between them. The CDR3 has 13 residues. CDR3 coding DNA: TGTGCCAGCAGCCCTGGGGGGTCCTACGAGCAGTACTTC. It specifies CASSPGGSYEQYF. Full variable domain (outside the CDR3, taken from reference TRBV9 and TRBJ2-7): DSGVTQTPKHLITATGQRVTLRCSPRSGDLSVYWYQQSLDQGLQFLIQYYNGEERAKGNILERFSAQQFPDLHSELNLSSLELGDSALYFCASSPGGSYEQYFGPGTRLTVT.

The V call is TRBV5-6, the J call TRBJ1-2; maybe TRBD1 (5 bases). In germline, CDR1 is SGHDT, CDR2 YYEEEE. This CDR3 has 14 amino acids. The V gene lost 4 bases and the J gene lost 4 bases, with 14 bases spanning the gap. The CDR3, as DNA: TGTGCCAGCAGCACCTACAGGACGTTCTATGGCTACACCTTC. This sequence encodes CASSTYRTFYGYTF.

A word on this clone: One end of the junction does not line up with germline, which may come from a read error. The chain's CDR3 is CASSQASRTVSNYGYTF. In DNA form, the CDR3 reads TGCGCCAGCAGCCAAGCTTCGCGGACAGTTTCTAACTATGGCTACACCTTC. The V gene is TRBV5-4, the J gene TRBJ1-2; D is perhaps TRBD1 (6 bases). CDR3 length: 17 amino acids. The germline V gene has CDR1 SGHNT and CDR2 YYREEE (reference sequence). The variable domain in full, completed from reference TRBV5-4 and TRBJ1-2, reads ETGVTQSPTHLIKTRGQQVTLRCSSQSGHNTVSWYQQALGQGPQFIFQYYREEENGRGNFPPRFSGLQFPNYSSELNVNALELDDSALYLCASSQASRTVSNYGYTFGSGTRLTVV.

This chain uses TRBV19 with TRBJ2-5, with TRBD1 as a possible D gene (6 bases). Gene TRBJ2-7 matches the end of the DNA better, so the J call may be wrong. Per the germline V gene, CDR1 is LNHDA and CDR2 is SQIVND (reference sequence). This CDR3 contains 15 residues. For the CDR3, the DNA is TGTGCCAGTAGGCCTGGGGGCGCACCCCTCTACGAGCAGTACTTC. It yields the protein CASRPGGAPLYEQYF.

The chain recombines TRBV7-8 with TRBJ1-6; D ambiguous. CDR3 length: 13 residues. Germline-derived CDR1 and CDR2 are SGHVS and FQNEAQ. Deletions cut 1 base from V and 7 bases from J, with 5 bases between. CDR3 loop: CASSLGTNSPLHF. The CDR3 nucleotides are TGTGCCAGCAGCTTAGGAACCAATTCACCCCTCCACTTT.